These T cell receptor beta chains were read from a single sample in a study of metastatic and nonmetastatic thyroid tumors. TCRdb re-called the PCR reads via MiXCR. The sample has 15,000 to 20,000 clones; around 25% are singletons. Input material: adjacent normal tissue. These receptors were collected from a female donor with papillary thyroid cancer or a benign thyroid nodule (not recorded which). Some clones in this sample may be carry-over from other donors' samples. Both conserved end residues are part of each CDR3. Fields, in order: J gene, D gene, clone size, V gene, CDR3 DNA, CDR3 protein. A D gene is named only where the DNA matches it firmly. Only some rows state a clone size, as once, few, many or a class for expanded clones.

>TRBJ2-7|TRBD1|many|TRBV11-2
TGTGCCAGCAGCTTAGTAGGACAGGGGGTGATCTACGAGCAGTACTTC
CASSLVGQGVIYEQYF
>TRBJ2-7|NA|medium-sized|TRBV7-6
TGTGCCAGCAGCTTGGGCATGGGAATCGGCGAGCAGTACTTC
CASSLGMGIGEQYF
>TRBJ2-3|NA|few|TRBV28
TGTGCCAGCACATTTGGATTCCGGGACCAGGTGAGAGATACGCAGTATTTT
CASTFGFRDQVRDTQYF
>TRBJ2-7|TRBD2|medium-sized|TRBV20-1
TGCAGTGCTACTAGCGGGAGGACCTACGAGCAGTACTTC
CSATSGRTYEQYF
>TRBJ2-1|NA|many|TRBV19
TGTGCCAGTACCCCCCTGGCGGGAAGGACCTCCTACAATGAGCAGTTCTTC
CASTPLAGRTSYNEQFF
>TRBJ2-3|NA|many|TRBV3-1
TGTGCCAGCAGCCTCACTGATACGCAGTATTTT
CASSLTDTQYF
>TRBJ2-7|TRBD1|medium-sized|TRBV28
TGTGCCAGCCGATCAATCTCCAGGGGGCGAGAGCAGTACTTC
CASRSISRGREQYF
>TRBJ1-5|TRBD1|NA|TRBV9
TGTGCCAGCAGCGTATCAGGGGGCCGTAATCAGCCCCAGCATTTT
CASSVSGGRNQPQHF
>TRBJ2-7|TRBD1|NA|TRBV2
TGTGCCAGCCTTTCAGGGGGCGCAATGGGCGAGCAGTACTTC
CASLSGGAMGEQYF
>TRBJ2-1|NA|few|TRBV7-3
TGTGCCAGCCAAAGCGGGCCTAGCTCCCACAATGAGCAGTTCTTC
CASQSGPSSHNEQFF
>TRBJ1-2|NA|medium-sized|TRBV6-5
TGTGCCAGCAGTTACCCAGGGAACTATGGCTACACCTTC
CASSYPGNYGYTF
>TRBJ2-7|TRBD2|few|TRBV6-1
TGTGCCACGGAGGACTGGGAGGGGAGACGATACTCATACGAGCGGTACTTC
CATEDWEGRRYSYERYF
>TRBJ1-1|NA|NA|TRBV20-1
TGCAGTGCTAGCTTCTGGAACACTGAAGCTTTCTTT
CSASFWNTEAFF
>TRBJ2-1|NA|medium-sized|TRBV20-1
TGCAGTGCTAGAGGGGATCGGTACAATGAGCAGTTCTTC
CSARGDRYNEQFF
>TRBJ1-2|TRBD1|few|TRBV6-5
TGTGCCAGCAGTTACTCCTGGACAGGGAACCCTAACTATGGCTACACCTTC
CASSYSWTGNPNYGYTF
>TRBJ2-2|TRBD2|once|TRBV6-2/TRBV6-3
TGTGCCAGCAGTTACTCTCGGTTCAGTAGCGGGAGGTCGAACACCGGGGAGCTGTTTTTT
CASSYSRFSSGRSNTGELFF
>TRBJ2-7|TRBD2|many|TRBV7-9
TGTGCCAGCAGCCCCCGGGCTAGCGGGGACGAGCAGTACTTC
CASSPRASGDEQYF
>TRBJ2-1|TRBD2|medium-sized|TRBV28
TGTGCCAGCAGTTTAGGACTAGCGGGTGAGCAGTTCTTC
CASSLGLAGEQFF
>TRBJ2-7|NA|many|TRBV3-1
TGTGCCAGCAGGGGACTCTCCTACGAGCAGTACTTC
CASRGLSYEQYF
>TRBJ2-2|TRBD2|many|TRBV3-1
TGTGCCAGCAGCCCAACGAGCGGGAGGGCCTCCGGGGAGCTGTTTTTT
CASSPTSGRASGELFF
>TRBJ2-2|NA|NA|TRBV7-6
TGTTCCAGCAGCCCAGCGGTGATTACGAACACCGGGGAGCTGTTTTTT
CSSSPAVITNTGELFF
>TRBJ2-5|NA|medium-sized|TRBV12-3/TRBV12-4
TGTGCCAGCAGCCTCCTAAGTGGGGAGACCCAGTACTTC
CASSLLSGETQYF
>TRBJ2-3|NA|many|TRBV19
TGTGCCAGTAGTATGGCGTTGGGAGATACGCAGTATTTT
CASSMALGDTQYF
>TRBJ2-7|TRBD2|few|TRBV27
TGTGCCAGCAGTTTATACCGGGGGGGGACTAGCGGCGCTTACGAGCAGTACTTC
CASSLYRGGTSGAYEQYF
>TRBJ1-5|NA|many|TRBV30
TGTGCCTGGAGTAGGGGGATGGATCAGCCCCAGCATTTT
CAWSRGMDQPQHF
>TRBJ2-5|TRBD1|many|TRBV29-1
TGCAGCGTATTCGAGACAGGGGGCATGGAGACCCAGTACTTC
CSVFETGGMETQYF
>TRBJ2-7|TRBD2|NA|TRBV20-1
TGCAGTGCTAGGTCCCGGGCGGGAGGGTTATACGAGCAGTACTTC
CSARSRAGGLYEQYF
>TRBJ2-5|TRBD2|many|TRBV24-1
TGTGCCACCAGTGACCCTAGCGGGGGGCAAGAGACCCAGTACTTC
CATSDPSGGQETQYF
>TRBJ1-2|NA|NA|TRBV7-9
TGTGCCAGCAGCTTAGAGGGGGTAGTCTATGGCTACACCTTC
CASSLEGVVYGYTF
>TRBJ2-7|NA|NA|TRBV4-2
TGTGCCAGCAGCCAAGATTACGCGGCCCGAGACGAGCAGTACTTC
CASSQDYAARDEQYF
>TRBJ2-1|TRBD2|NA|TRBV9
TGTGCCAGCAGCGCCTACGCTACTAGCGGGATAGGGCAGTTCTTC
CASSAYATSGIGQFF
>TRBJ2-7|NA|many|TRBV9
TGTGCCAGCAGCGTCGGAACAGGGAACGTCTACGAGCAGTACTTC
CASSVGTGNVYEQYF
>TRBJ2-1|NA|many|TRBV10-3
TGTGCCATCAGTGAGTCAAAGGGACCAACCTACAATGAGCAGTTCTTC
CAISESKGPTYNEQFF
>TRBJ1-2|NA|NA|TRBV4-1
TGCGCCAGCAGCCAAGAATTCACAGGGACTAACTATGGCTACACCTTC
CASSQEFTGTNYGYTF
>TRBJ1-6|TRBD1|many|TRBV7-2
TGTGCCAGCAGCTTAGCATACAGGGGGCCTAATAATTCACCCCTCCACTTT
CASSLAYRGPNNSPLHF
>TRBJ2-1|NA|medium-sized|TRBV12-3/TRBV12-4
TGTGCCTGTGCCGGTTACAATGAGCAGTTCTTC
CACAGYNEQFF
>TRBJ2-2|NA|many|TRBV4-1
TGCGCCAGCAGCCAATACTATAGTCACGGGGAGCTGTTTTTT
CASSQYYSHGELFF